This TCR beta chain came from a study of blood T cell repertoires in COVID-19. With V trimmed by 7 bases and J by 5 bases, 5 bases remained unmatched. Germline CDR1 and CDR2: MNHEY and SVGAGI. This CDR3 has 14 amino acids. The protocol was immunoSEQ multiplex PCR, while the TCRdb copy is restricted to in-frame clones and leaves out a portion. The sample shows about 240,000 clones, roughly 82% of them seen only once. Material: peripheral blood. This sequence originates from a woman between 70 and 85 years old with acute or convalescent COVID-19. V is TRBV6-5 and J is TRBJ1-5; 10 bases fit TRBD1. CDR3 in amino acids: CASIPTGGHQPQHF. CDR3 coding DNA: TGTGCCAGCATCCCGACAGGGGGCCATCAGCCCCAGCATTTT.